This T cell receptor beta chain was obtained from a study of blood T cell repertoires in COVID-19. In its sample, this clone was seen a few times. Study processing details: Amplification from reference gene primers served as the basis for estimated nucleated cell counts. Only in-frame clones appear in the TCRdb table, and some are missing; sequencing was by immunoSEQ multiplex PCR. V and J calls and clone size follow that table, whereas D and trimming were derived from the DNA. The data contain more than 85,000 clones, 65% to 90% of them singletons. The V gene's germline CDR1 is MDHEN and CDR2 SYDVKM. The J segment lost 6 bases and the V segment lost 8 bases, leaving 8 bases of the junction unmatched. The CDR3 is 14 amino acids.

The sequenced sample consisted of peripheral blood. The rearrangement joins TRBV28 to TRBJ1-5, with 9 bases aligning to TRBD1. The origin of this receptor is a man older than 75 with acute or convalescent COVID-19. Here the CDR3 reads CASAGQGEVQPQHF. CDR3 in DNA: TGTGCCAGCGCGGGACAGGGTGAGGTTCAGCCCCAGCATTTT.